The 25 T cell receptor beta chains in this list originate from one sample, sequenced in a study of vaccination effects on CD4 cells after COVID-19. Only in-frame clones appear in the TCRdb table, and some are missing; sequencing was by immunoSEQ multiplex PCR. This table has about 29,000 clones, roughly four fifths appearing once. ViraFEST used viral peptide pools to expand antigen-specific CD4+ T cells before sequencing. Isolation of CD4+ T cells took place after 10 days of culture. Two doses of either BNT162b2 or mRNA-1273 were given to each participant. For these receptors, no antigen is known. Sequencing was performed on CD4+ T cells from PBMCs cultured with HCoV-OC43 spike peptides, taken after COVID-19 vaccination. Indicated subset: HCoV-OC43 spike overlapping peptide pool stimulation. The receptors originated from a human donor who received a COVID-19 vaccine.

The rearrangement links TRBV27 to TRBJ1-4; no reliable D call. This CDR3 has 18 residues. Germline CDR1 and CDR2: MNHEY and SMNVEV (reference sequence). Trimming left V 5 bases short and J 0 bases short, with 19 bases between. This CDR3 is CASSQRTGSRATNEKLFF. DNA of the CDR3: TGTGCCAGCAGTCAACGGACGGGGAGCCGCGCAACTAATGAAAAACTGTTTTTT.

V and J are TRBV7-9 and TRBJ1-5; unclear D gene. The ends were cut back, 10 bases at V and 3 bases at J, with 10 bases in the middle. The CDR3 covers 12 residues. The V gene's germline CDR1 is SEHNR and CDR2 FQNEAQ (reference sequence). The CDR3 bases are TGTGCCATCTCGGATTCCAATCAGCCCCAGCATTTT. Amino acids: CAISDSNQPQHF.

This chain joins TRBV2 and TRBJ1-1, with 7 nucleotides matching TRBD1. Germline V gene sequence: CDR1 SNHLY, CDR2 FYNNEI. The CDR3 length is 16 residues. V shed 7 bases and J 3 bases; nucleotides not matched to a gene: 14. CDR3 residues: CASIGKDRVGDTEAFF. The CDR3 nucleotides read TGTGCCAGCATTGGCAAAGACAGGGTAGGGGACACTGAAGCTTTCTTT.

The gene calls are TRBV19 and TRBJ2-3, with 9 bases lining up with TRBD2. Germline-derived CDR1 and CDR2 are LNHDA and SQIVND (reference sequence). J lost 1 base, V lost 9 bases, and 2 bases had no gene match. The CDR3 contains 13 residues. DNA for the CDR3: TGTGCCAGCAGACTAGCGGGCACAGATACGCAGTATTTT. Translating gives CASRLAGTDTQYF.

This clone is a singleton in its sample. This chain links TRBV6-1 with TRBJ2-6; D gene unclear. Trimming shortened V by 4 bases and J by 12 bases, and 25 bases separated the two germline ends. The germline CDR1 and CDR2 sequences are MNHNS and SASEGT. The CDR3 has 17 amino acids. The CDR3 bases are TGTGCCAGCAGTGGTAGGAGAAGGTTTGCTGGGCCGTCCGTCCTGACTTTC. It translates to CASSGRRRFAGPSVLTF.

The sample holds a few counts of this clone. The rearrangement links TRBV19 to TRBJ2-1; 12 bases line up with TRBD2. The V and J ends lost 6 bases and 8 bases, in that order; junction bases with no gene match: 2. The CDR3 sequence is 13 residues long. From germline, CDR1 is LNHDA and CDR2 SQIVND (reference sequence). In nucleotides, the CDR3 is TGTGCCAGTAGCCTAGCGGGAGGGGATGAGCAGTTCTTC. Amino acid sequence: CASSLAGGDEQFF.

The gene calls are TRBV7-2 and TRBJ2-1, with 9 bases identical to TRBD2. This CDR3 region has 19 residues. The germline V gene encodes CDR1 SGHTA and CDR2 FQGNSA. Unmatched junction bases numbered 16, after V lost 5 bases and J lost 2 bases. CDR3 nucleotides: TGTGCCAGCAGCCCCCGGGGTAGCGGGAGCACTGGGACCTACAATGAGCAGTTCTTC. Protein sequence: CASSPRGSGSTGTYNEQFF.

This clone occurred a few times. V and J are TRBV5-1 and TRBJ1-3; 9 nucleotides align to TRBD1. V was pared by 1 base and J by 6 bases, with 14 bases of the junction left unmatched. The germline CDR1 and CDR2 sequences are SGHRS and YFSETQ. This CDR3 has 18 amino acids. The CDR3 spells CASSLTGGDLPPSNTIYF. CDR3 sequence (DNA): TGCGCCAGCAGCTTGACAGGGGGCGATCTCCCCCCCTCAAACACCATATATTTT.

This chain links TRBV5-1 with TRBJ2-1, with 8 bases lining up with TRBD2. The CDR3 has 15 residues. The junction had 14 bases not matched to a gene; V was cut back by 1 base and J by 14 bases. The germline gives CDR1 SGHRS, CDR2 YFSETQ. CDR3 amino acids: CASSLQLRGDQEEFF. The CDR3 DNA follows: TGCGCCAGCAGCTTGCAATTGCGGGGGGACCAAGAGGAGTTCTTC.

The chain recombines TRBV6-5 with TRBJ2-3; possibly TRBD2 for D (6 bases). The CDR3 spans 15 residues. The germline V and J ends were trimmed by 4 bases and 2 bases, with 13 bases remaining between them. Germline CDR1 and CDR2: MNHEY and SVGAGI. The CDR3 nucleotides read TGTGCCAGCAGTTTCACAGCGGGTCTCACAGATACGCAGTATTTT. Its translation is CASSFTAGLTDTQYF.

This chain joins TRBV2 and TRBJ2-7; a possible D gene is TRBD1 (5 bases). The V and J ends lost 3 bases and 5 bases respectively, with 14 bases between them. Germline V gives CDR1 SNHLY, CDR2 FYNNEI. The CDR3 consists of 14 residues. This chain's CDR3 is CASSDRKGFNEQYF. The CDR3 region has the DNA TGTGCCAGCAGTGATAGGAAGGGGTTCAACGAGCAGTACTTC.

The gene calls are TRBV5-1 and TRBJ1-1; 8 bases line up with TRBD1. Per germline, CDR1 SGHRS and CDR2 YFSETQ. CDR3 size: 14 residues. J was trimmed by 0 bases and V by 9 bases; bases with no gene match: 7. The CDR3 is CATAQGGMNTEAFF. Written as DNA, the CDR3 is TGCGCCACAGCACAGGGGGGCATGAACACTGAAGCTTTCTTT.

The chain recombines TRBV5-1 with TRBJ2-5; D is perhaps TRBD1 or TRBD2 (5 bases each). Per the germline V gene, CDR1 is SGHRS and CDR2 is YFSETQ. The CDR3 has 16 amino acids. Trimming stripped 4 bases from V and 1 base from J, with 17 bases between. The CDR3 loop reads CASSPSTGTGQETQYF. CDR3 bases: TGCGCCAGCAGCCCTTCTACCGGGACGGGCCAAGAGACCCAGTACTTC.

The gene calls are TRBV5-1 and TRBJ2-7; D is ambiguous. Looked up from germline, CDR1 is SGHRS and CDR2 is YFSETQ. The CDR3 has 12 residues. V lost 5 bases and J 2 bases, leaving 8 bases between the germline ends. CDR3 coding DNA: TGCGCCAGCAGTCAGGATGCCTACGAGCAGTACTTC. It is translated as CASSQDAYEQYF.

This clone was observed once. This rearrangement joins TRBV7-2 to TRBJ2-5, with TRBD1 identical over 7 bases. CDR1 and CDR2 from the germline V gene are SGHTA and FQGNSA. Losses at the gene ends were 5 bases for V and 4 bases for J; bases not matched to a gene: 13. There are 16 residues in the CDR3. CDR3 sequence (DNA): TGTGCCAGCAGCCCATCAGACAGGGTTCTAAGAGAGACCCAGTACTTC. This translates into CASSPSDRVLRETQYF.

This clone was detected a few times. The chain carries TRBV5-5 and TRBJ1-2; D unclear. This CDR3 has 12 amino acids. In germline, CDR1 is SGHKS, CDR2 YYEKEE (reference sequence). The V and J ends lost 5 bases and 5 bases respectively, with 10 bases between them. The CDR3, as DNA: TGTGCCAGCAGTTATGTTGAGTATGGCTACACCTTC. Its translation: CASSYVEYGYTF.

The chain links TRBV6-1 to TRBJ1-3; D is uncertain. V gave up 2 bases and J gave up 0 bases, with 8 bases separating them. CDR1 is MNHNS and CDR2 is SASEGT in the germline V gene. This CDR3 region has 15 residues. As DNA, the CDR3 is TGTGCCAGCAGTGAATATGGTCTCTCTGGAAACACCATATATTTT. Protein: CASSEYGLSGNTIYF.

The chain couples TRBV7-2 to TRBJ1-5, with D unresolved. V dropped 0 bases and J dropped 9 bases, with 12 bases sitting between them. Germline V gives CDR1 SGHTA, CDR2 FQGNSA. The CDR3 spans 14 residues. The CDR3 loop is CASSLAEGTRPQHF. Written as DNA, the CDR3 is TGTGCCAGCAGCTTAGCGGAGGGTACGAGGCCCCAGCATTTT.

In DNA form, the CDR3 reads TGCGCCAGCAGCCAAGTTATAACAGGGAATGAAAAACTGTTTTTT. Translated: CASSQVITGNEKLFF. The chain is built from TRBV4-1 and TRBJ1-4; possibly TRBD1 for D (6 bases). CDR3 length: 15 residues. V lost 1 base and J 5 bases, leaving 11 bases between the germline ends. The germline V gene encodes CDR1 MGHRA and CDR2 YSYEKL.

This clone was seen more than once but under ten times. V is TRBV2 and J is TRBJ1-2; 11 nucleotides line up with TRBD1. CDR1 and CDR2 from the germline V gene are SNHLY and FYNNEI. V dropped 7 bases and J dropped 6; count of bases not matched to a gene: 4. This CDR3 contains 13 residues. The CDR3 reads CASNGQGANGYTF. DNA for the CDR3: TGTGCCAGCAACGGACAGGGGGCTAATGGCTACACCTTC. The full variable domain, in which reference TRBV2 and TRBJ1-2 provide the parts outside the CDR3, is EPEVTQTPSHQVTQMGQEVILRCVPISNHLYFYWYRQILGQKVEFLVSFYNNEISEKSEIFDDQFSVERPDGSNFTLKIRSTKLEDSAMYFCASNGQGANGYTFGSGTRLTVV.

The chain recombines TRBV3-1 (or the pseudogene TRBV3-2) with TRBJ2-1, with a possible D match to TRBD2 (5 bases). The V end lost 3 bases, the J end lost 10 bases, and 13 bases lay between the germline ends. Germline V CDR1 and CDR2: LGHDT, YNNKEL (reference sequence). The CDR3 loop spans 13 amino acids. Here the CDR3 reads CASSQNGGGEQFF. The CDR3 DNA reads as TGTGCCAGCAGCCAGAATGGCGGCGGGGAGCAGTTCTTC.

This chain joins TRBV7-9 and TRBJ2-3, with TRBD2 matching 8 bases. The CDR3 is 14 amino acids. V was clipped by 2 bases and J by 6 bases; unmatched bases: 4. The germline V gene has CDR1 SEHNR and CDR2 FQNEAQ (reference sequence). The CDR3 DNA sequence: TGTGCCAGCAGCTTAACGGGGGGGAGGGATACGCAGTATTTT. Translation: CASSLTGGRDTQYF.

V gene TRBV5-1 combines with J gene TRBJ2-2, with TRBD2 matching over 9 bases. The germline V gene has CDR1 SGHRS and CDR2 YFSETQ. CDR3 size: 16 residues. V shed 2 bases, J shed 5 bases, and the junction held 7 bases outside the gene matches. The CDR3 nucleotides read TGCGCCAGCAGCTTATCTGGGCTAGCGGGGACCGGGGAGCTGTTTTTT. It translates to CASSLSGLAGTGELFF.

The genes are TRBV12-3 or TRBV12-4 and TRBJ2-7; no definite D call. The V end was cut by 10 bases, the J end by 0 bases, with 13 bases between. This CDR3 spans 13 amino acids. This CDR3 is CATARYRSYEQYF. CDR3 nucleotides: TGTGCCACCGCAAGATATCGCTCCTACGAGCAGTACTTC.

This clone occurred a few times. This chain links TRBV19 with TRBJ1-1; D is perhaps TRBD1 (6 bases). The V and J ends lost 4 bases and 2 bases respectively, with 14 bases between them. CDR3 length: 15 amino acids. Germline V gene data show CDR1 as LNHDA and CDR2 as SQIVND (reference sequence). DNA of the CDR3: TGTGCCAGTAGTAACCCAGGGACATCAAACACTGAAGCTTTCTTT. Protein: CASSNPGTSNTEAFF.